This TCR beta chain originates from a study of shared clonotypes between healthy human individuals. Background on the study: CD4 naive and memory got three plates each, CD8 naive two, CD8 memory one.

CDR1 MNHEY and CDR2 SMNVEV come from the germline V gene (reference sequence). The CDR3 contains 14 residues. V lost 2 bases to trimming and J lost 4 bases, with 11 bases between them. It was roughly 190 ng DNA, about 30,000 T cell genomes, that sorted-subset replicate PCRs used. Profiling relied on immunoSEQ multiplex PCR, and the TCRdb table lists in-frame clones only, not all of them. The sample carries 850,000 to 1,100,000 clones, about 80% recorded once. The clonotype comes from a man between 18 and 29 years old in good health. Some clones in this sample may be carry-over from other donors' samples. V and J are TRBV27 and TRBJ1-2; TRBD1 might be the D (5 bases). Sequenced input: memory CD4+ T cells from PBMCs. The subset is: CD45RA-negative fraction. CDR3 loop: CASSLKAGLYGYTF. The CDR3 coding sequence is TGTGCCAGCAGTTTAAAGGCAGGGCTCTATGGCTACACCTTC.